The rows below give T cell receptor beta chains drawn from one sample of a study of beta chain features in type 1 diabetes. The protocol was immunoSEQ multiplex PCR, while the TCRdb copy is restricted to in-frame clones and leaves out a portion. The sample comprises 450,000 or so clones, 11% of which are singletons, and less than 0.06% rests with the top ten. Sequencing was performed on naive CD4+ T cells from blood. These receptors were collected from a woman aged 18-29 years in good health. The CDR3 runs from the conserved cysteine through the conserved F or W. Fields, in order: clone size, V gene, D gene, J gene, CDR3 protein, CDR3 DNA. The D gene is left open where the match is weak. Size is stated for part of the rows, as once, few or many counts, or as a class when the clone is expanded.

size: -; V: TRBV25-1; D: TRBD1; J: TRBJ2-5; CDR3: CASSEQLWTGGNQETQYF; DNA: TGTGCCAGCAGTGAACAACTGTGGACAGGGGGGAACCAAGAGACCCAGTACTTC
size: few; V: TRBV29-1; D: -; J: TRBJ1-3; CDR3: CSVQGMAGNTIYF; DNA: TGCAGCGTCCAGGGGATGGCTGGAAACACCATATATTTT
size: few; V: TRBV6-6; D: -; J: TRBJ1-4; CDR3: CASSTNVPTNEKLFF; DNA: TGTGCCAGCAGCACCAACGTTCCAACTAATGAAAAACTGTTTTTT
size: -; V: TRBV9; D: -; J: TRBJ2-1; CDR3: CASSVSPANEQFF; DNA: TGTGCCAGCAGCGTGAGCCCTGCCAATGAGCAGTTCTTC
size: -; V: TRBV2; D: TRBD2; J: TRBJ2-2; CDR3: CASKLAGGTNTGELFF; DNA: TGTGCCAGCAAGCTAGCGGGAGGCACGAACACCGGGGAGCTGTTTTTT
size: -; V: TRBV30; D: -; J: TRBJ1-2; CDR3: CAWSLNYGYTF; DNA: TGTGCCTGGTCACTTAACTATGGCTACACCTTC
size: -; V: TRBV28; D: -; J: TRBJ1-6; CDR3: CASSFNSPLHF; DNA: TGTGCCAGCAGTTTCAATTCACCCCTCCACTTT
size: -; V: TRBV27; D: -; J: TRBJ2-7; CDR3: CASSPGHTREQYF; DNA: TGTGCCAGCAGTCCGGGTCATACCCGCGAGCAGTACTTC
size: -; V: TRBV14; D: -; J: TRBJ1-6; CDR3: CASSHRRNSPLHF; DNA: TGTGCCAGCAGCCACCGCAGAAATTCACCCCTCCACTTT
size: few; V: TRBV7-2; D: -; J: TRBJ2-3; CDR3: CASSLTGTDTQYF; DNA: TGTGCCAGCAGCCTGACCGGCACAGATACGCAGTATTTT
size: once; V: TRBV5-4; D: -; J: TRBJ2-7; CDR3: CASSPRGYEQYF; DNA: TGTGCCAGCAGCCCGAGAGGCTACGAGCAGTACTTC
size: many; V: TRBV7-2; D: TRBD1; J: TRBJ2-3; CDR3: CASSLTGPDTQYF; DNA: TGTGCCAGCAGCTTGACAGGGCCAGATACGCAGTATTTT
size: -; V: TRBV29-1; D: TRBD1; J: TRBJ1-2; CDR3: CSVDPDRTYGYTF; DNA: TGCAGCGTCGATCCGGACAGGACGTATGGCTACACCTTC
size: few; V: TRBV18; D: -; J: TRBJ2-5; CDR3: CASSPTEETQYF; DNA: TGTGCCAGCTCCCCGACAGAAGAGACCCAGTACTTC
size: -; V: TRBV29-1; D: -; J: TRBJ1-1; CDR3: CSARKNTEAFF; DNA: TGCAGCGCCCGAAAAAACACTGAAGCTTTCTTT
size: -; V: TRBV29-1; D: -; J: TRBJ1-3; CDR3: CSVEVQSGNTIYF; DNA: TGCAGCGTTGAAGTACAGTCTGGAAACACCATATATTTT
size: few; V: TRBV4-1; D: TRBD2; J: TRBJ2-5; CDR3: CASSRMGLAGGTTQETQYF; DNA: TGCGCCAGCAGCCGTATGGGACTAGCGGGGGGCACTACTCAAGAGACCCAGTACTTC
size: -; V: TRBV6-5; D: TRBD1; J: TRBJ1-2; CDR3: CASSRRDRGSYGYTF; DNA: TGTGCCAGCAGTAGACGGGACAGGGGATCCTATGGCTACACCTTC
size: few; V: TRBV4-3; D: -; J: TRBJ2-1; CDR3: CASSQDHQGQRQFF; DNA: TGCGCCAGCAGCCAAGATCACCAGGGGCAGCGGCAGTTCTTC
size: -; V: TRBV7-9; D: TRBD1; J: TRBJ2-1; CDR3: CAGGTGVYNEQFF; DNA: TGTGCCGGGGGGACAGGGGTCTACAATGAGCAGTTCTTC
size: -; V: TRBV14; D: -; J: TRBJ1-3; CDR3: CASNNRESSGNTIYF; DNA: TGTGCCAGCAATAACAGGGAGAGCTCTGGAAACACCATATATTTT
size: few; V: TRBV7-6; D: -; J: TRBJ2-5; CDR3: CASSLAGTRAQYF; DNA: TGTGCCAGCAGCTTAGCGGGGACTCGGGCCCAGTACTTC
size: -; V: TRBV2; D: TRBD2; J: TRBJ2-1; CDR3: CASRLTGTSGWGEQFF; DNA: TGTGCCAGCAGGCTTACCGGGACTAGCGGTTGGGGTGAGCAGTTCTTC
size: few; V: TRBV7-9; D: -; J: TRBJ2-7; CDR3: CASSPLDGDEQYF; DNA: TGTGCCAGCAGCCCGCTCGATGGGGACGAGCAGTACTTC
size: -; V: TRBV5-1; D: TRBD1; J: TRBJ1-1; CDR3: CASSFLTGVDEAFF; DNA: TGCGCCAGCAGCTTCCTTACAGGGGTGGATGAAGCTTTCTTT
size: -; V: TRBV7-2; D: -; J: TRBJ2-5; CDR3: CASSLSTVEETQYF; DNA: TGTGCCAGCAGCTTATCGACAGTGGAAGAGACCCAGTACTTC
size: -; V: TRBV18; D: -; J: TRBJ1-2; CDR3: CASSPRAERPYGYTF; DNA: TGTGCCAGCTCACCACGGGCGGAAAGACCCTATGGCTACACCTTC
size: -; V: TRBV5-1; D: TRBD1; J: TRBJ2-5; CDR3: CASSSPSGQSSYF; DNA: TGCGCCAGCAGCTCACCCTCGGGACAGTCCTCCTACTTC
size: few; V: TRBV15; D: TRBD2; J: TRBJ2-3; CDR3: CATSRAGTIYTDTQYF; DNA: TGTGCCACCAGCAGGGCCGGGACTATCTACACAGATACGCAGTATTTT
size: -; V: TRBV29-1; D: TRBD2; J: TRBJ2-1; CDR3: CSVASLAGASYNEQFF; DNA: TGCAGCGTCGCTTCGTTAGCGGGAGCAAGCTACAATGAGCAGTTCTTC
size: few; V: TRBV28; D: TRBD1; J: TRBJ2-5; CDR3: CASSSGGEGAWETQYF; DNA: TGTGCCAGCTCCTCAGGGGGCGAGGGGGCTTGGGAGACCCAGTACTTC
size: few; V: TRBV7-2; D: TRBD1; J: TRBJ2-1; CDR3: CASSLRWDRGNNEQFF; DNA: TGTGCCAGCAGCCTCCGTTGGGACAGGGGTAACAATGAGCAGTTCTTC
size: few; V: TRBV28; D: -; J: TRBJ2-7; CDR3: CASSPQAVGSREQYF; DNA: TGTGCCAGCAGCCCCCAGGCAGTCGGGAGTCGGGAGCAGTACTTC
size: few; V: TRBV10-3; D: -; J: TRBJ2-2; CDR3: CAISEPKPGGELFF; DNA: TGTGCCATCAGTGAGCCTAAGCCCGGCGGGGAGCTGTTTTTT
size: few; V: TRBV6-1; D: TRBD2; J: TRBJ2-3; CDR3: CASSALTSGTTDTQYF; DNA: TGTGCCAGCAGTGCCCTGACTAGCGGGACAACAGATACGCAGTATTTT
size: few; V: TRBV7-3; D: -; J: TRBJ2-3; CDR3: CASSRLDPSTDTQYF; DNA: TGTGCCAGCAGTAGACTAGATCCCAGCACAGATACGCAGTATTTT
size: -; V: TRBV7-2; D: TRBD1; J: TRBJ2-2; CDR3: CASSRDRGGRELFF; DNA: TGTGCCAGCAGCCGGGACAGGGGCGGGAGGGAGCTGTTTTTT
size: few; V: TRBV29-1; D: TRBD1; J: TRBJ1-2; CDR3: CSVVGQLGDYTF; DNA: TGCAGCGTTGTGGGACAGCTAGGAGACTACACCTTC
size: few; V: TRBV14; D: -; J: TRBJ1-5; CDR3: CAGSTGAIRNQPQHF; DNA: TGTGCGGGCAGTACAGGCGCGATTAGAAATCAGCCCCAGCATTTT
size: few; V: TRBV9; D: TRBD2; J: TRBJ2-3; CDR3: CASSRTSGRPETHTDTQYF; DNA: TGTGCCAGCAGCAGAACTAGCGGGAGGCCTGAAACACACACAGATACGCAGTATTTT
size: -; V: TRBV7-9; D: -; J: TRBJ2-7; CDR3: CASSLGAGRRNEQYF; DNA: TGTGCCAGCAGCTTAGGTGCGGGGAGAAGGAACGAGCAGTACTTC
size: few; V: TRBV27; D: -; J: TRBJ1-6; CDR3: CASTGGVGDLGSPLHF; DNA: TGTGCCAGCACGGGAGGGGTAGGGGATCTAGGATCACCCCTCCACTTT
size: few; V: TRBV7-3; D: -; J: TRBJ2-3; CDR3: CASSPLNRARLHDTQYF; DNA: TGTGCCAGCAGCCCTCTCAACCGGGCCCGTCTTCACGATACGCAGTATTTT
size: few; V: TRBV15; D: TRBD1; J: TRBJ1-1; CDR3: CATSRDLAPGGSEAFF; DNA: TGTGCCACCAGCAGAGACTTGGCGCCAGGGGGTTCTGAAGCTTTCTTT
size: -; V: TRBV11-2; D: TRBD1; J: TRBJ2-3; CDR3: CASSRFRDRDTDTQYF; DNA: TGTGCCAGCAGCCGATTCCGGGACAGAGACACAGATACGCAGTATTTT
size: many; V: TRBV30; D: -; J: TRBJ2-1; CDR3: CAWTVVGGNTEQFF; DNA: TGTGCCTGGACGGTAGTCGGGGGAAACACTGAGCAGTTCTTC
size: few; V: TRBV6-5; D: TRBD1; J: TRBJ1-2; CDR3: CASTRQGKNYGYTF; DNA: TGTGCCAGCACCCGACAGGGCAAGAACTATGGCTACACCTTC
size: many; V: TRBV30; D: -; J: TRBJ2-2; CDR3: CAWWSARDTGELFF; DNA: TGTGCCTGGTGGTCAGCCCGAGACACCGGGGAGCTGTTTTTT
size: -; V: TRBV11-2; D: -; J: TRBJ2-3; CDR3: CASSLVLQRDTQYF; DNA: TGTGCCAGCAGCTTAGTGCTGCAAAGGGATACGCAGTATTTT
size: few; V: TRBV27; D: TRBD1; J: TRBJ2-1; CDR3: CASSSDGAGGSYNEQFF; DNA: TGTGCCAGCAGTTCCGATGGGGCAGGGGGCTCCTACAATGAGCAGTTCTTC
size: few; V: TRBV4-3; D: TRBD1; J: TRBJ1-2; CDR3: CASSPRTGGAGGYTF; DNA: TGCGCCAGCAGCCCAAGGACAGGGGGCGCGGGTGGCTACACCTTC
size: -; V: TRBV7-2; D: TRBD2; J: TRBJ2-7; CDR3: CASSSTSGSLYEQYF; DNA: TGTGCCAGCAGCTCAACTAGCGGGAGTCTCTACGAGCAGTACTTC
size: -; V: TRBV10-2; D: -; J: TRBJ1-2; CDR3: CASSERGGGYTF; DNA: TGCGCCAGCAGTGAGAGAGGGGGTGGCTACACCTTC
size: -; V: TRBV5-1; D: TRBD1; J: TRBJ2-1; CDR3: CASSTETGVNEQFF; DNA: TGCGCCAGCAGCACCGAAACAGGGGTCAATGAGCAGTTCTTC
size: -; V: TRBV4-2; D: -; J: TRBJ2-2; CDR3: CASSQEVLNTGELFF; DNA: TGTGCCAGCAGCCAAGAGGTATTGAACACCGGGGAGCTGTTTTTT
size: few; V: TRBV7-9; D: -; J: TRBJ1-2; CDR3: CASRQDNLILLGYTF; DNA: TGTGCCAGCAGGCAAGACAACCTAATCCTGTTAGGCTACACCTTC
size: few; V: TRBV15; D: TRBD2; J: TRBJ2-5; CDR3: CATSRKAGGVETQYF; DNA: TGTGCCACCAGCAGGAAAGCGGGAGGGGTGGAGACCCAGTACTTC
size: few; V: TRBV29-1; D: TRBD1; J: TRBJ1-2; CDR3: CSVDPLRQGSAGYTF; DNA: TGCAGCGTTGATCCGCTCAGACAGGGGTCTGCGGGCTACACCTTC